This entry lists 14 T cell receptor beta chains sequenced from one sample in a study of blood T cell repertoires in COVID-19. Assay: immunoSEQ multiplex PCR; the TCRdb copy retains only in-frame clones and omits some. The sample records roughly 80,000 clones, around 89% being singletons. The sequenced sample consisted of peripheral blood. Source of these receptors: a woman at least 80 years old with acute or convalescent COVID-19.

This chain links TRBV20-1 with TRBJ1-1; D call uncertain. The CDR3 extends over 12 amino acids. Germline-derived CDR1 and CDR2 are DFQATT and SNEGSKA (reference sequence). V lost 3 bases and J 5 bases, leaving 10 bases between the germline ends. In nucleotides, the CDR3 is TGCAGTGCTAGTTCGGGGAGGACTGAAGCTTTCTTT. Its translation is CSASSGRTEAFF.

The chain recombines TRBV9 with TRBJ2-7; no reliable D call. The germline V gene has CDR1 SGDLS and CDR2 YYNGEE. This CDR3 is built from 15 residues. V lost 0 bases, J lost 4 bases, and 14 bases lay in between. In DNA form, the CDR3 reads TGTGCCAGCAGCGTAGGTGACAACGTTCCGTACGAGCAGTACTTC. It yields the protein CASSVGDNVPYEQYF.

The genes are TRBV27 and TRBJ1-1; the D gene is possibly TRBD1 (6 bases). The CDR3 totals 14 residues. The V end was cut by 3 bases, the J end by 0 bases, with 8 bases between. Germline V gene sequence: CDR1 MNHEY, CDR2 SMNVEV (reference sequence). CDR3 sequence: CASSFSGVNTEAFF. The DNA of the CDR3 is TGTGCCAGCAGTTTTTCAGGGGTGAACACTGAAGCTTTCTTT.

The rearrangement links TRBV24-1 to TRBJ2-3; tentative D call: TRBD2 (7 bases). Trimming left V 0 bases short and J 4 bases short, with 10 bases between. There are 15 residues in the CDR3. Looked up from germline, CDR1 is KGHDR and CDR2 is SFDVKD. The CDR3 is CATSDLDGGPDTQYF. CDR3 DNA: TGTGCCACCAGTGATTTGGACGGGGGGCCAGATACGCAGTATTTT.

The chain carries TRBV10-3 and TRBJ1-1, with 7 nucleotides matching TRBD1. Germline values: CDR1 ENHRY, CDR2 SYGVKD. Trimming at V came to 10 bases and at J to 4 bases, leaving 12 bases not matched to a gene. The CDR3 loop spans 14 amino acids. The CDR3 here is CASSRTGGTTEAFF. The CDR3 DNA is TGTGCCAGCTCTCGGACAGGAGGTACCACTGAAGCTTTCTTT.

This chain joins TRBV19 and TRBJ2-1, with a tentative D call TRBD1 (5 bases). The CDR3 consists of 13 residues. Trimming took off 8 bases at V and 6 bases at J, with 14 bases between the two ends. CDR1 LNHDA and CDR2 SQIVND come from the germline V gene (reference sequence). DNA for the CDR3: TGTGCCAGTTGGCAGGGAAGAGGCAATGAGCAGTTCTTC. This encodes CASWQGRGNEQFF.

The chain links TRBV7-8 to TRBJ2-7, with 11 bases aligning to TRBD2. Losses at the gene ends were 1 base for V and 4 bases for J; bases not matched to a gene: 3. The length of the CDR3 is 15 residues. The germline V gene encodes CDR1 SGHVS and CDR2 FQNEAQ. This CDR3 reads CASSLVSGRAYEQYF. CDR3 nucleotide sequence: TGTGCCAGCAGCTTAGTTAGCGGGAGGGCATACGAGCAGTACTTC.

This clone was seen a single time. The junction does not match germline at one end; this may be a read error. At the DNA level, this CDR3 is encoded by other sequences in the same sample as well. V is TRBV6-1 and J is TRBJ1-2; 7 bases align to TRBD1. The CDR3 loop spans 12 amino acids. Germline CDR1 and CDR2: MNHNS and SASEGT. The CDR3 loop reads CASSDRDYGYTF. The CDR3 coding sequence is TGTGCTAGCAGTGACAGGGACTATGGCTACACCTTC.

This sequence joins TRBV20-1 and TRBJ1-5; D is ambiguous. V was cut by 3 bases and J by 0 bases, with 12 bases left in between. Germline-derived CDR1 and CDR2 are DFQATT and SNEGSKA (reference sequence). The CDR3 spans 15 residues. In DNA, the CDR3 is TGCAGTGCTAGTCGGAGCCTTAATAGCAATCAGCCCCAGCATTTT. Amino acid sequence: CSASRSLNSNQPQHF.

The chain has TRBV19 and TRBJ2-3; 9 nucleotides agree with TRBD2. The ends lost 5 bases at V and 0 bases at J; junction bases unmatched: 6. This CDR3 has 16 residues. CDR1 is LNHDA, CDR2 SQIVND, per germline (reference sequence). CDR3 coding DNA: TGTGCCAGTAGTTTCGCTAGCGGGACAAGCACAGATACGCAGTATTTT. Protein: CASSFASGTSTDTQYF.

The chain links TRBV6-5 to TRBJ1-2, with 9 bases identical to TRBD1. Trimming cost V 0 bases and J 4 bases; bases outside gene matches: 3. There are 15 residues in the CDR3. From germline, CDR1 is MNHEY and CDR2 SVGAGI. The CDR3 coding sequence is TGTGCCAGCAGTTACTCGGACAGGGGCCCCTATGGCTACACCTTC. Its translation: CASSYSDRGPYGYTF.

The chain is built from TRBV29-1 and TRBJ2-5, with 10 bases lining up with TRBD2. CDR3 size: 14 residues. V lost 3 bases to trimming and J lost 5 bases; unmatched junction nucleotides: 6. Per germline, CDR1 SQVTM and CDR2 ANQGSEA. This chain's CDR3 is CSVDELAGVETQYF. For the CDR3, the DNA is TGCAGCGTTGATGAGCTAGCGGGGGTGGAGACCCAGTACTTC.

The chain uses TRBV24-1 and TRBJ2-3; 8 bases map to TRBD2. Germline assignment: CDR1 KGHDR and CDR2 SFDVKD. There are 16 residues in the CDR3. The V and J ends lost 6 bases and 3 bases, in that order; junction bases with no gene match: 10. CDR3 in amino acids: CATSSRAGGDTDTQYF. The CDR3 DNA follows: TGTGCCACCAGTTCCAGGGCCGGGGGGGATACAGATACGCAGTATTTT.

J is TRBJ1-4 and V is TRBV4-2; TRBD1 matches at 7 bases. The germline gives CDR1 LGHNA, CDR2 YNFKEQ. Trimming removed 1 base from V and 5 bases from J; junction bases left unmatched: 7. The CDR3 is 16 amino acids. The CDR3 is CASSQGSGTENEKLFF. CDR3 nucleotides: TGTGCCAGCAGCCAAGGCTCCGGGACAGAGAATGAAAAACTGTTTTTT.